A single sample is the source of the 3 T cell receptor beta chains below, sequenced in a study of shared clonotypes between healthy human individuals. Sequenced by immunoSEQ multiplex PCR; TCRdb stores in-frame clones only, minus some. The sample has more than 2 million clones, around 95% seen once. Material for sequencing was naive CD4+ T cells sorted from blood. The subset was: CD45RA+ positively selected. The source of these receptors is a man between 18 and 29 years old in good health.

A remark on this clone: At the DNA level, this CDR3 is encoded by other sequences in the same sample as well. The V and J genes are TRBV6-5 and TRBJ2-3, with D perhaps matching TRBD2 (5 bases). Trimming took 6 bases from V and 1 from J, leaving 8 bases between them. The CDR3 runs to 13 residues. CDR1 is MNHEY, CDR2 SVGAGI, per germline. CDR3 loop: CASRDSGTDTQYF. In nucleotides, the CDR3 is TGTGCCAGCAGGGACTCTGGCACAGATACGCAGTATTTT.

The rearrangement uses TRBV10-2 and TRBJ1-5; maybe TRBD1 (5 bases). The CDR3 totals 14 residues. CDR1 WSHSY and CDR2 SAAADI come from the germline V gene. Between the trimmed V and J ends, which lost 6 bases and 1 base, there was a span of 10 bases. CDR3 residues: CASSGGRSNQPQHF. CDR3 coding DNA: TGCGCCAGCAGCGGGGGGAGGAGCAATCAGCCCCAGCATTTT.

The chain carries TRBV2 and TRBJ2-5; the match to TRBD2 covers 8 bases. Germline trimming cut 11 bases from V and 1 base from J; bases unmatched to any gene: 12. The CDR3 is 15 residues long. Germline CDR1 SNHLY, CDR2 FYNNEI. CDR3 protein: CAAARSGISQETQYF. DNA for the CDR3: TGTGCCGCCGCCCGTAGCGGGATTAGCCAAGAGACCCAGTACTTC.